These T cell receptor beta chains were read from a single sample in a study of blood T cell repertoires in COVID-19. Sequencing used immunoSEQ multiplex PCR; TCRdb keeps in-frame clones, though not all of them. The repertoire has 150,000 to 160,000 clones, around 85% of them found once; the top ten carry 2% to 3%. Sequencing used peripheral blood. The receptors shown here come from a woman between 65 and 79 years old with acute or convalescent COVID-19. CDR3s include the opening cysteine and the closing phenylalanine or tryptophan. Each record gives: V gene, clone size, J gene, D gene, CDR3 DNA, CDR3 protein. The D gene is left open where the match is weak. Size is stated for part of the rows, as once, few or many counts, or as a class when the clone is expanded.

v_call: TRBV13; clone_size: NA; j_call: TRBJ1-5; d_call: NA; cdr3_nt: TGTGCCAGCAGCTTAAGTACGGGGGTAGCCAATCAGCCCCAGCATTTT; cdr3_aa: CASSLSTGVANQPQHF
v_call: TRBV7-2; clone_size: NA; j_call: TRBJ1-1; d_call: NA; cdr3_nt: TGTGCCAGCAGCTTATCTGTTCGGGGGAACACTGAAGCTTTCTTT; cdr3_aa: CASSLSVRGNTEAFF
v_call: TRBV23-1; clone_size: NA; j_call: TRBJ1-1; d_call: NA; cdr3_nt: TGCGCCAGCAGTCCCAAAGGTGGCGGATTGAACACTGAAGCTTTCTTT; cdr3_aa: CASSPKGGGLNTEAFF
v_call: TRBV3-1/TRBV3-2; clone_size: few; j_call: TRBJ2-1; d_call: NA; cdr3_nt: TGTGCCAGCAGCCAAGAACAGGGGAGGTTGGGCTACAATGAGCAGTTCTTC; cdr3_aa: CASSQEQGRLGYNEQFF
v_call: TRBV7-3; clone_size: NA; j_call: TRBJ2-7; d_call: NA; cdr3_nt: TGTGCCAGCAGCTTAACCGGGACAACCTACGAGCAGTACTTC; cdr3_aa: CASSLTGTTYEQYF
v_call: TRBV19; clone_size: NA; j_call: TRBJ1-2; d_call: NA; cdr3_nt: TGTGCCAGTAGTATGGCGACAGTTAACTATGGCTACACCTTC; cdr3_aa: CASSMATVNYGYTF
v_call: TRBV18; clone_size: NA; j_call: TRBJ1-2; d_call: TRBD1; cdr3_nt: TGTGCCAGCTCACCTCAGGGGAGACAGGGCGGTGGCTACACCTTC; cdr3_aa: CASSPQGRQGGGYTF
v_call: TRBV7-2; clone_size: NA; j_call: TRBJ1-4; d_call: TRBD1; cdr3_nt: TGTGCCAGCAGCGGGGGACAGACACTAAATGAAAAACTGTTTTTT; cdr3_aa: CASSGGQTLNEKLFF
v_call: TRBV18; clone_size: NA; j_call: TRBJ1-1; d_call: TRBD1; cdr3_nt: TGTGCCAGCTCAACCCGGGGACAGGGGGAGTCTGAAGCTTTCTTT; cdr3_aa: CASSTRGQGESEAFF
v_call: TRBV5-1; clone_size: NA; j_call: TRBJ2-5; d_call: TRBD2; cdr3_nt: TGCGCCAGCAGCGCCCGTAACTACGGGGGGGAGACCCAGTACTTC; cdr3_aa: CASSARNYGGETQYF
v_call: TRBV9; clone_size: NA; j_call: TRBJ1-1; d_call: NA; cdr3_nt: TGTGCCAGCAGCGTAGGAGGGCGGCAGGAAGCTTTCTTT; cdr3_aa: CASSVGGRQEAFF
v_call: TRBV5-1; clone_size: NA; j_call: TRBJ1-1; d_call: TRBD1; cdr3_nt: TGCGCCAGCAGCGAACTAACAGGGGCGCCTGAAGCTTTCTTT; cdr3_aa: CASSELTGAPEAFF
v_call: TRBV29-1; clone_size: NA; j_call: TRBJ1-1; d_call: NA; cdr3_nt: TGCAGCGTGACCTCGTTGGTGGGGGGTTCTGAAGCTTTCTTT; cdr3_aa: CSVTSLVGGSEAFF
v_call: TRBV6-6; clone_size: NA; j_call: TRBJ1-2; d_call: NA; cdr3_nt: TGTGCCAGCAGTTACACGGGGACTAACTATGGCTACACCTTC; cdr3_aa: CASSYTGTNYGYTF
v_call: TRBV7-2; clone_size: NA; j_call: TRBJ1-5; d_call: NA; cdr3_nt: TGTGCCAGCAGCTTAGGAGACAGCCCGGGCAATCAGCCCCAGCATTTT; cdr3_aa: CASSLGDSPGNQPQHF
v_call: TRBV6-2/TRBV6-3; clone_size: NA; j_call: TRBJ1-5; d_call: NA; cdr3_nt: TGTGCCAGCAGTAAAACAGGAGGGGATCAGCCCCAGCATTTT; cdr3_aa: CASSKTGGDQPQHF
v_call: TRBV18; clone_size: few; j_call: TRBJ1-3; d_call: NA; cdr3_nt: TGTGCCAGCTCACCACCCACAGGGACCGTGGCCCACACCATATATTTT; cdr3_aa: CASSPPTGTVAHTIYF
v_call: TRBV28; clone_size: NA; j_call: TRBJ1-2; d_call: NA; cdr3_nt: TGTGCCAGCAGCTCTGGGGCATACAGGCAATTCTTC; cdr3_aa: CASSSGAYRQFF
v_call: TRBV7-9; clone_size: NA; j_call: TRBJ1-2; d_call: NA; cdr3_nt: TGTGCCAGCACCCTGGCGGTTAACTATGGCTACACCTTC; cdr3_aa: CASTLAVNYGYTF
v_call: TRBV25-1; clone_size: NA; j_call: TRBJ1-6; d_call: NA; cdr3_nt: TGTGCCAGCAGCGAACTCTGGCGGGGATCACCCCTCCACTTT; cdr3_aa: CASSELWRGSPLHF
v_call: TRBV5-8; clone_size: NA; j_call: TRBJ1-6; d_call: NA; cdr3_nt: TGTGCCAGCAGCTCCGTCAGTGGGGCGAGCTTCTCCTATAATTCACCCCTCCACTTT; cdr3_aa: CASSSVSGASFSYNSPLHF
v_call: TRBV7-2; clone_size: NA; j_call: TRBJ1-5; d_call: NA; cdr3_nt: TGTGCCAGCAGCCCCGCGGGGAATCAGCCCCAGCATTTT; cdr3_aa: CASSPAGNQPQHF
v_call: TRBV3-1/TRBV3-2; clone_size: NA; j_call: TRBJ1-2; d_call: NA; cdr3_nt: TGTGCCAGCAGCTTCGACTATGGCTACACCTTC; cdr3_aa: CASSFDYGYTF
v_call: TRBV9; clone_size: NA; j_call: TRBJ2-1; d_call: TRBD1; cdr3_nt: TGTGCCAGCAGCGTCCGACAGGGGCAGCAGTTCTTC; cdr3_aa: CASSVRQGQQFF
v_call: TRBV28; clone_size: few; j_call: TRBJ1-2; d_call: NA; cdr3_nt: TGTGCCACCGCTTTCCTCGACAGGCGAAACTATGGCTACACCTTC; cdr3_aa: CATAFLDRRNYGYTF
v_call: TRBV5-1; clone_size: NA; j_call: TRBJ1-6; d_call: NA; cdr3_nt: TGCGCCAGCAGCTTGAGTCAGAAAAATTCACCCCTCCACTTT; cdr3_aa: CASSLSQKNSPLHF
v_call: TRBV27; clone_size: NA; j_call: TRBJ1-1; d_call: NA; cdr3_nt: TGTGCCAGCAGTTTTTTAAGGGGCGAGCTGACTGAAGCTTTCTTT; cdr3_aa: CASSFLRGELTEAFF
v_call: TRBV7-8; clone_size: NA; j_call: TRBJ2-1; d_call: TRBD2; cdr3_nt: TGTGCCAGCAGCTTAGCAATGGGACTAGCCTACAATGAGCAGTTCTTC; cdr3_aa: CASSLAMGLAYNEQFF
v_call: TRBV21-1; clone_size: NA; j_call: TRBJ2-5; d_call: NA; cdr3_nt: TGTGCCAGCTCCAACCCACAGGGACAAGAGACCCAGTACTTC; cdr3_aa: CASSNPQGQETQYF
v_call: TRBV2; clone_size: few; j_call: TRBJ1-1; d_call: NA; cdr3_nt: TGTGCCAGCAGTGAGGGGCGGATCCTGAACACTGAAGCTTTCTTT; cdr3_aa: CASSEGRILNTEAFF
v_call: TRBV5-1; clone_size: NA; j_call: TRBJ2-5; d_call: TRBD1; cdr3_nt: TGCGCCAGCAGCTGGTACCCGGGACAGGGCCTTGGGACCCAGTACTTC; cdr3_aa: CASSWYPGQGLGTQYF